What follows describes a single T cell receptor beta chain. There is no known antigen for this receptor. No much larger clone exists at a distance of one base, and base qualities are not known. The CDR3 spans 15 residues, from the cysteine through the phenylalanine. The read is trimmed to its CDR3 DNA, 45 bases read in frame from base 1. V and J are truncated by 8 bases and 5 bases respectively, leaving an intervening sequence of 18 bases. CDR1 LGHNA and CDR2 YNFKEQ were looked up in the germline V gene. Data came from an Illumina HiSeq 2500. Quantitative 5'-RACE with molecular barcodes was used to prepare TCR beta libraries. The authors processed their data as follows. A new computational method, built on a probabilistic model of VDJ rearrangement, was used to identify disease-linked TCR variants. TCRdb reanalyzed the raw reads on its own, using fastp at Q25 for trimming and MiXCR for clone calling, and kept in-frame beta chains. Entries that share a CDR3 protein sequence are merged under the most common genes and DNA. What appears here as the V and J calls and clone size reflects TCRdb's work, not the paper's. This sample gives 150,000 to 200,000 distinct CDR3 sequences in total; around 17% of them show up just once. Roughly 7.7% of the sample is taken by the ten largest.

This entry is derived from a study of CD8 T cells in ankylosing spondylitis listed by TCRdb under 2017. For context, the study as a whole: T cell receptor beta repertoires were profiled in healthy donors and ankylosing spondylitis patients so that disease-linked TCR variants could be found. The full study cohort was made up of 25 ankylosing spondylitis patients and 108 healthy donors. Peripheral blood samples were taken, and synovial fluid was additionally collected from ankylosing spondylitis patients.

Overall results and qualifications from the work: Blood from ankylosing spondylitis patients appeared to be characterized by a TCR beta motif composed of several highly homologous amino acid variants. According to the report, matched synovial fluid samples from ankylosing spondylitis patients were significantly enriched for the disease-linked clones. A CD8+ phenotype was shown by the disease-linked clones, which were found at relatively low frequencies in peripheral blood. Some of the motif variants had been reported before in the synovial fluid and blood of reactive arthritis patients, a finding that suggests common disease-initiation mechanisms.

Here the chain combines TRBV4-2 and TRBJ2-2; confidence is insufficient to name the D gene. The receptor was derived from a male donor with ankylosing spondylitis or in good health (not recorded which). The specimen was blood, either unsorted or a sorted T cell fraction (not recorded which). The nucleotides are TGTGCCAGCGGCCCCGGGCTGCCCGGGACCGGGGAGCTGTTTTTT. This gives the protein CASGPGLPGTGELFF.